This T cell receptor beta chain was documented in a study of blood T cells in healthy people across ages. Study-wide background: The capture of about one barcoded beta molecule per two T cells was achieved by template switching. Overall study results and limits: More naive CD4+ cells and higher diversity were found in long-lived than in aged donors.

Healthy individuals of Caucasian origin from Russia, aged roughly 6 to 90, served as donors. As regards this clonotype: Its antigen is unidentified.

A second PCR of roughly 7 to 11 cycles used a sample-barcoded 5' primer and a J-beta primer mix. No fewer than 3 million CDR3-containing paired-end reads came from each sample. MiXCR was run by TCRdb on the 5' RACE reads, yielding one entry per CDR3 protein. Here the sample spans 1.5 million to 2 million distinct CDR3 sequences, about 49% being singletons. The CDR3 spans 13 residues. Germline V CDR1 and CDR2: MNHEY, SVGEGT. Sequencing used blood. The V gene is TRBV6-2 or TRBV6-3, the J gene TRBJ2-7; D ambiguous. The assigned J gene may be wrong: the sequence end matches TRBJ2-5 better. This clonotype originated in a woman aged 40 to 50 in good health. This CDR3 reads CASTKSGPGTQYF. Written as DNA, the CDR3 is TGTGCCAGCACCAAGTCGGGTCCCGGGACCCAGTACTTC.